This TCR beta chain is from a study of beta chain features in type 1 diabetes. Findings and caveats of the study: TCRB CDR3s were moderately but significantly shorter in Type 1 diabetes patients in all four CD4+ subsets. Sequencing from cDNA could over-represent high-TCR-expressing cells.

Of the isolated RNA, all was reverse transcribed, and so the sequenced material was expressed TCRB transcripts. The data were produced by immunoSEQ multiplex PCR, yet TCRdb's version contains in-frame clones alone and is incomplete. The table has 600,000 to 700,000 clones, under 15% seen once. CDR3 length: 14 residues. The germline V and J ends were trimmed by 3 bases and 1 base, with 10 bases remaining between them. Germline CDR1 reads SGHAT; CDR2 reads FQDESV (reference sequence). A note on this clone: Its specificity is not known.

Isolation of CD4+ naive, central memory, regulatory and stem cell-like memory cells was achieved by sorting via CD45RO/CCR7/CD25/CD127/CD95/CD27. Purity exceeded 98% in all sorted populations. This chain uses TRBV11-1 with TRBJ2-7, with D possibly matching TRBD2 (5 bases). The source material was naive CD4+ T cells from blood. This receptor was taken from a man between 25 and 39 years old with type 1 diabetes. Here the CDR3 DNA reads TGTGCCAGCAGCTTGTATGAGGGATCCTACGAGCAGTACTTC. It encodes CASSLYEGSYEQYF.